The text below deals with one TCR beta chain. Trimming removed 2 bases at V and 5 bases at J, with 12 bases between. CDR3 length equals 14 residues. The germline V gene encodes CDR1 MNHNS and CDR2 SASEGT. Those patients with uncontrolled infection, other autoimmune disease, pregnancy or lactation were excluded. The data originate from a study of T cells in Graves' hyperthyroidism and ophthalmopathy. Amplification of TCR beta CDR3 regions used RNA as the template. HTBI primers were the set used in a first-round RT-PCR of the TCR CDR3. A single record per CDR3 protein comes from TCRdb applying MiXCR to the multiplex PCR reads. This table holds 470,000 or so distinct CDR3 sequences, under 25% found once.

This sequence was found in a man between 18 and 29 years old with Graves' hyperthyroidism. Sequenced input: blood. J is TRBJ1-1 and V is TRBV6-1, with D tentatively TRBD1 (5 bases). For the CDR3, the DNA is TGTGCCAGCAGTGAAAGGCAGGGCAGGACTGAAGCTTTCTTT. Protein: CASSERQGRTEAFF.